The rows below give T cell receptor beta chains drawn from one sample of a study of CD4 T cells in relation to SARS-CoV-2 and coronaviruses. The protocol was immunoSEQ multiplex PCR, while the TCRdb copy is restricted to in-frame clones and leaves out a portion. The sample holds approximately 70,000 clones, just over 90% seen once. Sequencing was carried out using naive CD4+ T cells from PBMCs. The receptors were sampled from a human donor in good health. The CDR3 runs from the conserved cysteine through the conserved F or W. Fields, in order: D gene, clone size, V gene, J gene, CDR3 DNA, CDR3 protein. D genes are given only for firm matches. Clone size appears in some rows only: once, few, many, or a class for an expanded clone.

>NA|NA|TRBV10-1|TRBJ2-1
TGCGCCAGCAGTGAGTCGACCGGAATGAGCTCCTACAATGAGCAGTTCTTC
CASSESTGMSSYNEQFF
>NA|NA|TRBV24-1|TRBJ2-3
TGTGCCACCAGTGATCCCGCTAGTGGGAGCACAGATACGCAGTATTTT
CATSDPASGSTDTQYF
>NA|NA|TRBV15|TRBJ1-2
TGTGCCACCAGCAGGACAGGTCGAGACTATGGCTACACCTTC
CATSRTGRDYGYTF
>NA|NA|TRBV15|TRBJ2-2
TGTGCCACCAGCAGAGATCCTAGTGCCAACACCGGGGAGCTGTTTTTT
CATSRDPSANTGELFF
>NA|NA|TRBV24-1|TRBJ2-1
TGTGCCACCAGTGACACCACCTCACAGGGTTTGAATGAGCAGTTCTTC
CATSDTTSQGLNEQFF
>NA|NA|TRBV2|TRBJ1-2
TGTGCCAGCAGTGAAACTGGGGATGGCTACACCTTC
CASSETGDGYTF
>NA|NA|TRBV12-3/TRBV12-4|TRBJ2-3
TGTGCCAGCAGGCCGGGTAGCACAGATACGCAGTATTTT
CASRPGSTDTQYF
>TRBD1|NA|TRBV5-1|TRBJ2-1
TGCGCCAGCAGCTCCCTCGGACAGGTGTCCTACAATGAGCAGTTCTTC
CASSSLGQVSYNEQFF
>TRBD2|NA|TRBV7-9|TRBJ2-5
TGTGCCAGCAGCCTTGGACTAGCGGGCACCAACCAAGAGACCCAGTACTTC
CASSLGLAGTNQETQYF
>NA|NA|TRBV6-5|TRBJ1-5
TGTGCCACCAAAGACAGGAGCAATCAGCCCCAGCATTTT
CATKDRSNQPQHF
>NA|NA|TRBV10-3|TRBJ1-2
TGTGCCATCAGTGTGAGGGAGTCTGTGGGAAATGGCTACACCTTC
CAISVRESVGNGYTF
>NA|NA|TRBV11-2|TRBJ2-7
TGTGCCAGCAGCTCGGTCGGGAGAGCCTACGAGCAGTACTTC
CASSSVGRAYEQYF
>TRBD1|NA|TRBV12-3/TRBV12-4|TRBJ1-1
TGTGCCAGCAGTTTACGGGACAGTTTAGAAGCTTTCTTT
CASSLRDSLEAFF
>NA|NA|TRBV6-4|TRBJ1-1
TGTGCCAGCAGCTATTCCAGGGGAACTGAAGCTTTCTTT
CASSYSRGTEAFF
>NA|NA|TRBV10-3|TRBJ2-7
TGTGCCATCAGCGCCAGACAGTACGAGCAGTACTTC
CAISARQYEQYF
>NA|NA|TRBV19|TRBJ1-5
TGTGCCAGTGGCACCGCACTCCAGGGACGCAATCAGCCCCAGCATTTT
CASGTALQGRNQPQHF
>TRBD1|NA|TRBV5-6|TRBJ2-5
TGTGCCAGCAGCTTGGGTGCTTGGACAGGGGGCACGGAGACCCAGTACTTC
CASSLGAWTGGTETQYF
>NA|NA|TRBV5-1|TRBJ2-5
TGCGCCAGCAGCTTGGAGGTCCCAGGGCCTGGAGAGACCCAGTACTTC
CASSLEVPGPGETQYF
>TRBD2|NA|TRBV5-1|TRBJ2-1
TGCGCCAGCGGGACGCGGGGGAGCTCCTACAATGAGCAGTTCTTC
CASGTRGSSYNEQFF
>NA|NA|TRBV10-3|TRBJ1-3
TGTGCCATCAGTGAGTCGGGACGGGGAAACACCATATATTTT
CAISESGRGNTIYF
>TRBD1|once|TRBV13|TRBJ2-5
TGTGCCAGCAGCCGAAGGGACAGGGAAGAGACCCAGTACTTC
CASSRRDREETQYF
>NA|few|TRBV5-4|TRBJ2-3
TGTGCCAGCAGCTTTTCGCAGAGAAGCACAGATACGCAGTATTTT
CASSFSQRSTDTQYF
>NA|once|TRBV1|TRBJ2-1
TGCACCAGCAGCCCACGAGGTACTAGCGGGAGATACAATGAGCAGTTCTTC
CTSSPRGTSGRYNEQFF
>NA|NA|TRBV12-2|TRBJ2-2
TGTGCAAGTCGCTCATTTGGGGTCCCATGGGGAGAATTAGGCGGGGAGCTGTTTTTT
CASRSFGVPWGELGGELFF
>TRBD2|NA|TRBV9|TRBJ2-7
TGTGCCAGCAGCAACGAGGCGGCGGGGGAGAACTACGAGCAGTACTTC
CASSNEAAGENYEQYF
>TRBD1|NA|TRBV28|TRBJ2-5
TGTGCCAGCAGTTTCGGGACAGGGAGCCAAGAGACCCAGTACTTC
CASSFGTGSQETQYF
>NA|NA|TRBV11-2|TRBJ1-1
TGTGCCAGCAGCCCCCCGGGACTTCGTGATACTGAAGCTTTCTTT
CASSPPGLRDTEAFF
>NA|NA|TRBV24-1|TRBJ2-5
TGTGCCACCAGTGACCCAACAGGGACTCAAGAGACCCAGTACTTC
CATSDPTGTQETQYF